These 16 T cell receptor beta chains share one sample of origin, sequenced in a study of early T cells in non-severe SARS-CoV-2 infection (dated by TCRdb to the early 2020s). Library method: 5' RACE. For sequencing, a NextSeq 500 was employed. In-frame beta chains were kept once TCRdb had trimmed the public reads at Q25 with fastp and called clones with MiXCR. Every distinct CDR3 protein forms one entry, paired with its most common genes and DNA. This sample is represented by tens of thousands of distinct CDR3 sequences; 15% of them were singletons. Of the sample, 4.5% to 7% falls within the top ten clones. Sequencing was performed on whole blood. Source of these receptors: an adult who was a healthcare worker with PCR-confirmed SARS-CoV-2 infection or an uninfected control (not recorded which).

This chain connects TRBV3-1 to TRBJ1-2, with D possibly being TRBD1 (5 bases). Trimming removed 2 bases at V and 6 bases at J, with 10 bases between. Germline-derived CDR1 and CDR2 are LGHDT and YNNKEL (reference sequence). This CDR3 contains 13 residues. The DNA for the CDR3 is TGTGCCAGCAGCCAAATCCAAGGGGATGGCTACACCTTC. As protein: CASSQIQGDGYTF.

This clonotype appeared a few times. This sequence joins TRBV6-5 and TRBJ1-1; tentative D call: TRBD1 (5 bases). Trimming took 2 bases from V and 1 from J, leaving 23 bases between them. There are 19 residues in the CDR3. The germline CDR1 and CDR2 sequences are MNHEY and SVGAGI. CDR3 amino acids: CASSYDSPGASPTNTEAFF. For the CDR3, the DNA is TGTGCCAGCAGTTACGATTCACCCGGGGCCTCGCCAACGAACACTGAAGCTTTCTTT.

This clonotype was found many times. This chain links TRBV5-1 with TRBJ1-2; D might be TRBD1 (5 bases). The CDR3 consists of 13 residues. Trimming pared 0 bases from V and 8 bases from J, leaving 11 bases between. Germline CDR1 is SGHRS and CDR2 is YFSETQ. The chain's CDR3 is CASSLEAGQGYTF. In DNA form, the CDR3 reads TGCGCCAGCAGCTTGGAGGCAGGGCAGGGCTACACCTTC.

This clonotype has at least ten counts. The chain couples TRBV10-3 to TRBJ2-3; D might be TRBD2 (5 bases). Looked up from germline, CDR1 is ENHRY and CDR2 is SYGVKD. V lost 8 bases to trimming and J lost 0 bases, with 15 bases between them. This CDR3 has 15 residues. The CDR3 DNA is TGTGCCATCGGCCCCGGACTGTCAAGCACAGATACGCAGTATTTT. Amino acid sequence: CAIGPGLSSTDTQYF.

This clonotype has only a few counts. The V call is TRBV3-1, the J call TRBJ2-2; 14 bases agree with TRBD2. In germline, CDR1 is LGHDT, CDR2 YNNKEL (reference sequence). The CDR3 extends over 20 amino acids. Losses at the gene ends were 2 bases for V and 3 bases for J; bases not matched to a gene: 11. CDR3 nucleotides: TGTGCCAGCAGCCAAACCCCGGGACTAGCGGGAGCGACCGACACCGGGGAGCTGTTTTTT. Translating it yields CASSQTPGLAGATDTGELFF.

This clonotype was detected only a few times. This chain connects TRBV6-5 to TRBJ2-7; 7 bases match TRBD2. J was trimmed by 2 bases and V by 6 bases; bases with no gene match: 7. The V gene's germline CDR1 is MNHEY and CDR2 SVGAGI. The length of the CDR3 is 14 residues. CDR3 nucleotides: TGTGCCAGCAGATCAAGCGGGACCACCTACGAGCAGTACTTC. Residues: CASRSSGTTYEQYF.

This clonotype was counted many times. This rearrangement joins TRBV7-2 to TRBJ2-7, with TRBD1 as a possible D gene (6 bases). Germline CDR1 is SGHTA and CDR2 is FQGNSA. CDR3 length: 15 amino acids. V was shortened by 2 bases and J by 3 bases, with 14 bases between the two germline ends. CDR3 bases: TGTGCCAGCAGCTTAATGGGGGCGCAGGGCTACGAGCAGTACTTC. This codes for CASSLMGAQGYEQYF.

This clonotype appeared a few times. The chain employs TRBV7-2 and TRBJ2-7; D is perhaps TRBD1 (6 bases). V gave up 1 base and J gave up 13 bases, with 14 bases separating them. CDR3 length equals 12 residues. Germline V gene lookup returns CDR1 SGHTA and CDR2 FQGNSA. The chain's CDR3 is CASSLGWGPPYF. The CDR3 DNA is TGTGCCAGCAGCTTAGGTTGGGGGCCCCCTTACTTC.

This chain joins TRBV20-1 and TRBJ1-6; D not certain. The CDR3 is 14 residues long. Germline-derived CDR1 and CDR2 are DFQATT and SNEGSKA (reference sequence). Trimming stripped 0 bases from V and 10 bases from J, with 13 bases between. The CDR3 nucleotides are TGCAGTGCTAGAGATGTAGGTTCAAGGTCACCCCTCCACTTT. Its protein is CSARDVGSRSPLHF.

The sample holds a few counts of this clonotype. The rearrangement links TRBV27 to TRBJ1-6; D call uncertain. CDR3 length: 15 amino acids. The germline CDR1 and CDR2 sequences are MNHEY and SMNVEV (reference sequence). Trimming took 5 bases from V and 6 from J, leaving 14 bases between them. CDR3 sequence reads: CASSPIRLLNSPLHF. CDR3 bases: TGTGCCAGCAGTCCCATCAGACTCCTTAATTCACCCCTCCACTTT.

The V gene is TRBV4-2, the J gene TRBJ2-7; 7 bases map to TRBD1. V shed 1 base, J shed 5 bases, and the junction held 8 bases outside the gene matches. The CDR3 is made up of 15 amino acids. Per germline, CDR1 LGHNA and CDR2 YNFKEQ. For the CDR3, the DNA is TGTGCCAGCAGCCAAGTAGTACAGGGGTTCGACGAGCAGTACTTC. Translated: CASSQVVQGFDEQYF.

The rearrangement links TRBV19 to TRBJ2-3; TRBD2 is a possible D gene (6 bases). The CDR3 extends over 14 amino acids. The V gene's germline CDR1 is LNHDA and CDR2 SQIVND (reference sequence). V lost 7 bases and J lost 5, with 16 bases in between. Written as DNA, the CDR3 is TGTGCCAGTAACCCCGGGGGAAGAGGAGATACGCAGTATTTT. Its translation is CASNPGGRGDTQYF.

The chain uses TRBV29-1 and TRBJ2-7, with 10 bases aligning to TRBD1. CDR1 is SQVTM and CDR2 is ANQGSEA in the germline V gene. V lost 5 bases and J lost 5; bases outside the gene matches: 6. The CDR3 contains 13 residues. The CDR3 sequence is CSVLGQGLHEQYF. CDR3 nucleotide sequence: TGCAGCGTTCTGGGACAGGGGCTTCACGAGCAGTACTTC.

This clonotype appeared a few times. CDR3 bases: TGCAGTGCTAGAGGGGACAGGGGAACAGATACGCAGTATTTT. Its translation: CSARGDRGTDTQYF. The chain uses TRBV20-1 and TRBJ2-3; TRBD1 aligns across 10 bases. From germline, CDR1 is DFQATT and CDR2 SNEGSKA (reference sequence). The CDR3 runs 14 residues. Trimming at V came to 1 base and at J to 3 bases, leaving 1 base not matched to a gene.

The V gene is TRBV20-1, the J gene TRBJ2-3; the match to TRBD2 covers 12 bases. This CDR3 comprises 17 residues. Trimming took 8 bases from V and 11 from J; bases not matched to a gene: 23. CDR1 and CDR2 (germline): DFQATT, SNEGSKA (reference sequence). CDR3 protein: CSLGLAGLNAPLGLQYF. The CDR3 DNA follows: TGCAGTTTAGGACTAGCGGGATTAAACGCACCCCTCGGGTTGCAGTATTTT.

The rearrangement uses TRBV20-1 and TRBJ2-1; D gene unclear. The CDR3 runs 10 residues. V lost 4 bases, J lost 6 bases, and 4 bases lay in between. CDR1 DFQATT and CDR2 SNEGSKA come from the germline V gene (reference sequence). CDR3 sequence reads: CSATFNEQFF. The CDR3 nucleotides read TGCAGTGCTACCTTCAATGAGCAGTTCTTC.